This TCR beta chain was documented in a study of cytotoxic CD8 clonotypes in ibrutinib-treated CLL. The CDR3 sequence is 15 residues long. V shed 7 bases, J shed 5 bases, and the junction held 12 bases outside the gene matches. Per germline, CDR1 MGHDK and CDR2 SYGVNS. This table comes from immunoSEQ multiplex PCR, and its TCRdb copy is limited to in-frame clones, with some not included. Altogether under 200,000 clones are present, 81% being singletons, with the ten largest covering around 2.1%. J is TRBJ2-5 and V is TRBV25-1, with 8 bases lining up with TRBD2. The clonotype comes from a human donor with chronic lymphocytic leukemia. Specimen: PBMCs, collected after 12 months of ibrutinib treatment. CDR3 nucleotides: TGTGCCAGCAAGTGTCGGGGGGGCGACGGGGAGACCCAGTACTTC. This encodes CASKCRGGDGETQYF.